Detailed here is one T cell receptor beta chain. The clone's antigen remains unknown. No base-level quality is on record; no much larger clone is a single base apart. CDR1 and CDR2 are read off the germline V gene as SGHRS and YFSETQ. Relative to germline, V is 0 bases shorter and J is 5 bases shorter, with 6 bases between their ends. From the cysteine up to the phenylalanine, the CDR3 has a length of 13 residues. The CDR3 DNA has 39 bases and is translated from base 1. This sample is part of a study of cytomegalovirus exposure and HLA in healthy donors (dated by TCRdb to the late 2010s). For the study in its entirety: In an earlier analysis of some 550 of the donors, 250 to 300 Gb of sequence data and 100 million or so unique TCR beta sequences from 180 million or so T cells were reported. Approximately 310 gigabases of sequencing data and 70 million to 100 million unique TCR sequences were included in an early release covering roughly 700 HLA-typed donors. Of the 300 to 500 genotyped donors, 75% to 85% were placed in the genetic ancestry cluster associated with self-reported Caucasian donors. The aim of the study was to test whether cataloging public T cell receptors could identify signatures of past pathogen exposure. The study used immunosequencing to profile the T cell repertoires of several hundred subjects and linked those repertoires to cytomegalovirus serostatus. In addition to the first cohort of about 650 subjects, a separate validation cohort of approximately 120 different subjects was used. The study combined high-throughput TCR immunosequencing, statistical association of individual TCRs with disease status, and machine learning to predict cytomegalovirus infection status. A later analysis re-analyzed previously published TCR beta repertoires from 500 to 700 donors and added high-resolution HLA genotyping to study TCR occurrence patterns. The later analysis used no new phenotypic data to find candidate immune exposures, relying instead on TCR beta sequences and their occurrence across donors. An earlier analysis of fewer than 750 of the donors used high-throughput TCR beta sequencing to judge whether each TCR beta V gene segment behaved as functional or pseudogenic. Donor age, sex, ethnicity and CMV serostatus were compiled alongside the repertoire data. Genome-wide SNP genotypes for about 55% of the roughly 670 donors were used in a later genetic analysis, which treated that subset as a discovery cohort. All discovery cohort repertoires had been generated using a single sequencing platform. Class I and class II HLA loci were covered by the typing at four-digit resolution. The number of typed donors differed by locus: about 620-640 for A, B, C, DRB1 and DQB1; approximately 520 for DQA1; 606 for DPA1; and about 450 for DPB1. Several DR-DQ haplotypes were treated as single units for association and clustering because of strong linkage in the cohort. Across 300 to 500 genotyped donors of the cohort, an average of roughly 250,000 unique TCR beta nucleotide sequences per donor were sequenced, and 15% to 20% of those sequences were non-productive. Results and caveats for the whole study, not just this receptor: In a later genetic analysis, fewer N-insertions in productive TCRs were reported among donors in an Asian-associated ancestry cluster than the roughly 640-donor mean. Roughly uniform sequencing depth across donors was assumed in presence/absence analyses, although this assumption may not hold. Most CMV-associated TCR beta chains appeared to be HLA-restricted in a later analysis, and the HLA associations seemed to be driven largely by CMV exposure. A few of the identified cytomegalovirus-associated TCR beta chains were confirmed in vitro to be specific for cytomegalovirus antigens. In a later analysis, TCR association rates were found to vary across HLA loci, with the most associated TCRs seen for DRB1 alleles and the fewest for HLA-C alleles. A further reported finding was that TCR beta sequences accurately predicted the HLA-A and HLA-B alleles for most subjects in the first cohort. Correlated functional status among segregating V segments might reflect linkage disequilibrium, but an unknown experimental factor could not be ruled out. Strong co-occurrence of HLA alleles, especially DR and DQ, made assigning TCR associations to individual alleles difficult. The sequencing pipeline was judged likely to have produced a cluster of highly shared sequence variants as a technical artifact. The study gave a list of 150 to 200 TCR beta chains associated with cytomegalovirus. In this cohort, only TCR beta chains were sequenced, and detectable features were limited by the absence of alpha or paired-chain data. Broadly in line with IMGT annotations, most TCR beta V segments showed up in productive rearrangements about 87% or about 30% of the time in an earlier analysis of roughly 590 of the donors. According to a later analysis, parvovirus B19, influenza, CMV and Epstein-Barr virus appeared linked to several top co-occurrence clusters. A later analysis found that HLA-associated TCR beta chains were more clonally expanded and had lower generation probabilities than equally common non-associated chains. Some IMGT-functional V segments, including TRBV6-2 and TRBV6-3, could not be told apart with the 87-base-pair reads, so those segments were excluded. It was suggested by the authors that the approach could potentially be generalized to other disease states and immunological phenotypes. Across donors, most TCR sequences were observed very rarely, whereas some public TCRs were present in many individuals. Because counts were too low, about 17 rarely observed V segments, including chromosome 9 orphons, were excluded from the earlier analysis of 587 of the donors. Immune exposure information for the cohort was limited to CMV serostatus. A later analysis associated 16,951 TCR beta sequences with specific HLA alleles at a false discovery rate of 0.05. A later genetic analysis associated a missense DCLRE1C variant with V-gene and J-gene trimming of TCR beta chains, and an independent cohort replicated the association. The classifier was reported to diagnose cytomegalovirus status with high specificity and sensitivity in both the original and validation cohorts. Because HLA typing was missing for some donors at each locus, association tests included only the typed subset.

The cohort consisted of hundreds of healthy bone marrow donors. Cohort members were all nominally healthy when sampled, although unrecorded immune exposures were likely present. The donor tested CMV seropositive and was one of the 289 seropositive cohort members. A peripheral blood sample was collected from each donor, and TCR beta sequencing was performed on peripheral blood mononuclear cells. The Qiagen DNeasy Blood Extraction Kit was used to extract genomic DNA from the blood cell samples. Libraries were made using the immunoSEQ multiplex PCR assay. A mixture of 60 forward primers for TCR Vbeta segments and 13 reverse primers for TCR Jbeta segments was used in the multiplex PCR. The CDR3 region of rearranged TCR beta genes was amplified from genomic DNA with a multiplex PCR assay. The Illumina HiSeq System was used to sequence the amplified TCR beta libraries as 87-base-pair reads. The study's processing was this. In a later analysis, some 80 million unique TCR beta chains were counted across the 650 to 750 repertoires, and roughly 11 million of these chains were shared by at least two donors. Raw reads were error-corrected and collapsed into unique sequences with a nearest-neighbor algorithm that merged closely related sequences to remove PCR and sequencing errors. V, D and J gene segments were assigned by aligning CDR3 sequences to IMGT reference sequences. For a sequence to be retained, at least a six-nucleotide match to both a V gene segment and a J gene segment was required. Rearrangements were called productive when the CDR3 lacked stop codons and stayed in frame with V and J; all others were non-productive. Following IMGT convention, CDR3 was defined as the stretch from the second conserved V-encoded cysteine up to the conserved J-encoded phenylalanine. Sequences without an unambiguous match to a single V gene segment were excluded from the earlier analysis of 587 of the donors. In an earlier analysis of about 590 of the donors, a V segment was called functional when productive rearrangements were above 56.7%, and segregating when the standard deviation between donors exceeded 5%. A statistical classification framework was developed to diagnose cytomegalovirus status using the catalog of TCR beta chain sequences. In a later analysis, V and J genes were assigned by comparing TCR nucleotide sequences against IMGT/GENE-DB human TR gene sequences. Using the TCRdist pipeline, a later analysis assigned CDR3 sequences along with most-parsimonious VDJ recombination scenarios. In a later analysis, each TCR beta chain was defined by its CDR3 amino acid sequence together with its V-gene family, and reads lacking a unique V-gene family were excluded. As a way to deal with suspected cross-contamination and a sequencing artifact, a later analysis dropped 640 or so nucleotide sequences that were highly shared and had low generation probability. For each public chain, a later analysis derived a clonal expansion index from normalized ranks of inferred template counts within each repertoire. Generation probabilities in a later analysis came from a VDJ recombination model fitted to out-of-frame rearrangements, and those results were checked against IGoR. A later analysis scored TCR-TCR, TCR-HLA and TCR-CMV co-occurrence with hypergeometric tests, applying a repertoire-size bias correction to TCR pairs. False discovery rates were estimated in a later analysis by permuting HLA or CMV assignments 20 times. A later analysis grouped co-occurring TCRs with DBSCAN, adding TCRdist sequence similarity when clustering within HLA-allele-positive subsets. Co-occurrence clustering excluded repertoires with fewer than 30,000 or more than 120,000 public chains, plus five with anomalous nucleotide sharing. TCRdb provides this immuneACCESS table in a form limited to in-frame rearrangements. Some clones are lacking; in checked studies, under half of them reflect an unresolved V gene, and why the rest are absent is not known. V, J and clone size were drawn from that table, and D and trimming were deduced from the DNA. Here the sample has some 120,000 clones; 75% to 90% occur a single time. The ten largest clones add up to 6% to 8% of the sample.

Specimen: PBMCs. The chain joins TRBV5-1 to TRBJ2-4, with no reliable assignment of the D segment. The source of this sequence is a woman in her 30s in good health and CMV-seropositive. Here the CDR3 is given as CASSLGSENIQYF. Read as DNA, the sequence is TGCGCCAGCAGCTTGGGGTCAGAAAACATTCAGTACTTC.